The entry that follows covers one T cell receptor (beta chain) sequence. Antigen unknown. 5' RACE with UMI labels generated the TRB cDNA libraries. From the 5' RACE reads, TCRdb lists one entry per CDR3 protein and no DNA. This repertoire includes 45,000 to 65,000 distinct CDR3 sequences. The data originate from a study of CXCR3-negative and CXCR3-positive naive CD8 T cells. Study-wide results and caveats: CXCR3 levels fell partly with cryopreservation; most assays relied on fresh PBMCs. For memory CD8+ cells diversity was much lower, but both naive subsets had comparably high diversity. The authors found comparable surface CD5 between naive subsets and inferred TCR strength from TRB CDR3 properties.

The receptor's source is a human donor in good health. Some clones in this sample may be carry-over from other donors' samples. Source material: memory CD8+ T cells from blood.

CDR3 residues: CASSLASGQNYEQYF. The chain couples TRBV7-9 to TRBJ2-7; the TCRdb call, TRBD1, lacks DNA for checking. The CDR3 is 15 residues long. Germline V gene sequence: CDR1 SEHNR, CDR2 FQNEAQ (reference sequence).